This T cell receptor (beta chain) was recovered during a study of identical twins. Study-level results: In cord blood, abundant beta clonotypes had fewer insertions; memory showed no trend. Weaker excess twin sharing was seen among beta out-of-frame sequences. Diverse VJ usage suggested most zero-insertion clonotypes were not invariant T cells. Out-of-frame alpha sequences common to twins exhibited a surplus of low generation probability.

TCRdb itself ran the 5' RACE reads through MiXCR, one entry per CDR3 protein. The sample has about 1.7 million distinct CDR3 sequences, under 35% seen once. This clonotype was detected a few times. Its antigen is undetermined. Deletions cut 7 bases from V and 2 bases from J, with 25 bases between. CDR3 size: 17 residues. The V gene's germline CDR1 is SGHRS and CDR2 YFSETQ. The gene calls are TRBV5-1 and TRBJ2-7, with D possibly TRBD1 on 6 matching bases. Sequenced input: cord blood. The sequence was obtained from a newborn girl in good health. CDR3 sequence (DNA): TGCGCCAGCGGACTCCCCACTACCGGGACACCCACCTACGAGCAGTACTTC. Amino acids: CASGLPTTGTPTYEQYF.